The next 9 T cell receptor beta chains were all read from a single sample in a study of CXCR3-negative and CXCR3-positive naive CD8 T cells. The authors prepared UMI-labeled TRB cDNA libraries by 5' RACE. With the 5' RACE reads reprocessed, TCRdb shows one record per CDR3 protein and no DNA. The listing records over 50,000 distinct CDR3 sequences. These receptors have no identified antigens. Findings and caveats of the study: Researchers report that CXCR3-positive naive cells carry more hydrophobic TRB CDR3s than CXCR3-negative naive cells.

The material sequenced was naive CXCR3+ CD8+ T cells from blood. As to subset: CD45RO-CCR7+CD27+CD95- naive CD8+ T cells expressing CXCR3 (TNR3+). All receptors derive from a human donor in good health. Some clones in this sample may be carry-over from other donors' samples.

CDR3 sequence reads: CASSQDSRGTEALF. This chain links TRBV4-3 with TRBJ1-1. Germline-derived CDR1 and CDR2 are LGHNA and YSLEER. The CDR3 is 14 residues long.

The chain recombines TRBV5-1 with TRBJ2-5; TCRdb lists TRBD2, though no DNA is available to test this call. The CDR3 runs to 15 residues. The germline V gene encodes CDR1 SGHRS and CDR2 YFSETQ. CDR3 residues: CASRTAGTRQETQYF.

The chain carries TRBV7-2 and TRBJ1-5. This CDR3 region has 17 residues. Germline CDR1 is SGHTA and CDR2 is FQGNSA. The CDR3 is CASSLAVVGYSNQPQHF.

V gene TRBV29-1 combines with J gene TRBJ1-2. The CDR3 consists of 16 residues. Germline V lookup: CDR1 SQVTM, CDR2 ANQGSEA. This chain's CDR3 is CSVFDPFGTQNYGYTF.

This chain links TRBV6-4 with TRBJ1-1. From germline, CDR1 is MRHNA and CDR2 SNTAGT. The CDR3 sequence is 14 residues long. The CDR3 sequence is CASSLTPANTEAFF.

The chain carries TRBV6-5 and TRBJ2-7; as DNA is missing, the TRBD1 call by TCRdb cannot be tested. This CDR3 contains 15 residues. CDR1 and CDR2 (germline): MNHEY, SVGAGI. The CDR3 spells CASSSVELGGSEQYF.

The genes are TRBV7-2 and TRBJ1-2. The CDR3 extends over 15 amino acids. Germline CDR1 reads SGHTA; CDR2 reads FQGNSA. CDR3 residues: CASSPRQSFNYGYTF.

The chain employs TRBV6-5 and TRBJ1-2; TCRdb lists TRBD1, though no DNA is available to test this call. The germline gives CDR1 MNHEY, CDR2 SVGAGI. This CDR3 contains 15 residues. The CDR3 protein is CASSDRGRGFYGYTF.

The chain has TRBV28 and TRBJ2-7; TCRdb gives TRBD1 as the D gene, but with no DNA this cannot be confirmed. CDR1 and CDR2 from the germline V gene are MDHEN and SYDVKM. The CDR3 totals 14 residues. The CDR3 region is CASSFFGGDGEQYF.